This T cell receptor beta chain was observed in a study of T cell responses to AZD1222 COVID-19 vaccine. Study context: Timing groups of about 4 and about 12 weeks for second doses were pooled. Overall study findings and caveats: CD4 TCRs linked to vaccination spanned spike, dominating at 160-218 and 743-854.

The CDR3 has 15 amino acids. Germline assignment: CDR1 MNHEY and CDR2 SMNVEV (reference sequence). The V end lost 1 base, the J end lost 4 bases, and 11 bases lay between the germline ends. This clone was counted once. Its antigen is not known. Generated by immunoSEQ multiplex PCR, the TCRdb table keeps only in-frame clones and is missing some. The table has roughly 130,000 clones, 80% to 90% seen once. The source is an adult in good health. The rearrangement links TRBV27 to TRBJ1-5; D perhaps matches TRBD1 (5 bases). Specimen: peripheral blood, collected on day 0 of AZD1222 vaccination. As DNA, the CDR3 is TGTGCCAGCAGTTTATATTGGGGCGTGAATCAGCCCCAGCATTTT. Protein: CASSLYWGVNQPQHF.